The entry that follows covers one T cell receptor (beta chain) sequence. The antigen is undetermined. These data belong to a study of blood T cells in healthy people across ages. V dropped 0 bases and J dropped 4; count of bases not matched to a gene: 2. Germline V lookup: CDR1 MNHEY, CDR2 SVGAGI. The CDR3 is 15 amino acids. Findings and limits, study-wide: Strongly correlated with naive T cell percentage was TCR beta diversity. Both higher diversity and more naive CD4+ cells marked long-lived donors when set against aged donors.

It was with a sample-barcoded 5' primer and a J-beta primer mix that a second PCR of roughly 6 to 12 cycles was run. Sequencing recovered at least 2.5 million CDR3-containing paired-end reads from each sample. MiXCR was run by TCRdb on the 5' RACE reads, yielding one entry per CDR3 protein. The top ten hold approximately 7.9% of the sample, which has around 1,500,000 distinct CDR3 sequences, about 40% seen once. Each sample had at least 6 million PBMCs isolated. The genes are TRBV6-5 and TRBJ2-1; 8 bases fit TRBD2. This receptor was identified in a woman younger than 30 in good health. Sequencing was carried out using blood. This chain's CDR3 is CASSYSGLGYNEQFF. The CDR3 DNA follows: TGTGCCAGCAGTTACTCGGGACTAGGGTACAATGAGCAGTTCTTC.